The 9 T cell receptor beta chains below were found in one sample sequenced in a study of response to subunit inactivated influenza vaccine. One entry per CDR3 protein, called by TCRdb with MiXCR from the RT-PCR reads. The sample has around 530,000 distinct CDR3 sequences, 15% to 20% seen once. This sample comprised CD4+ T cells sorted from PBMCs, obtained 23 months after vaccination. The source is a man between 50 and 75 years old who received an inactivated influenza vaccine.

Concerning this clonotype: One junction end does not reproduce the germline sequence, and a read error may be involved. This sequence joins TRBV12-3 or TRBV12-4 and TRBJ2-3, with D tentatively TRBD1 or TRBD2 (6 bases each). The CDR3 has 17 amino acids. CDR3 region: CACSRRRGAGLTDTQYF. The DNA of the CDR3 is TGTGCCTGCAGTCGCAGGAGGGGGGCAGGTCTCACAGATACGCAGTATTTT.

This clonotype was observed a few times. The CDR3 reads CASSRGQENEKLFF. The CDR3 DNA sequence: TGTGCCAGCAGCCGGGGACAGGAAAATGAAAAACTGTTTTTT. The J gene is TRBJ1-4, the V gene TRBV4-2, with 8 positions matching TRBD1. Germline assignment: CDR1 LGHNA and CDR2 YNFKEQ. The CDR3 contains 14 residues. V shed 4 bases and J 5 bases; nucleotides not matched to a gene: 3.

V and J are TRBV12-3 or TRBV12-4 and TRBJ1-1; D is unresolved. V lost 6 bases and J lost 4, with 6 bases in between. The CDR3 spans 11 residues. The CDR3 loop reads CASRSVTEAFF. CDR3 coding DNA: TGTGCCAGCAGATCCGTCACTGAAGCTTTCTTT.

This clonotype occurred a few times. This chain uses TRBV12-3 or TRBV12-4 with TRBJ2-7, with TRBD1 matching over 7 bases. The CDR3 is 14 amino acids. V shed 5 bases, J shed 2 bases, and the junction held 6 bases outside the gene matches. CDR3 nucleotides: TGTGCCAGCAGTAGACAGGGTGATACCTACGAGCAGTACTTC. Its translation is CASSRQGDTYEQYF.

V usage is TRBV7-2 and J usage is TRBJ2-7; 8 nucleotides align to TRBD1. CDR1 SGHTA and CDR2 FQGNSA come from the germline V gene. CDR3 size: 15 residues. V was clipped by 4 bases and J by 6 bases; unmatched bases: 11. CDR3 amino acids: CASSSVALQGAEQYF. The CDR3 nucleotides read TGTGCCAGCAGCTCAGTCGCCCTCCAGGGGGCCGAGCAGTACTTC.

This clonotype was seen repeatedly, ten times or more. This chain uses TRBV20-1 with TRBJ2-1, with TRBD1 matching 9 bases. Germline CDR1 is DFQATT and CDR2 is SNEGSKA (reference sequence). The CDR3 extends over 14 amino acids. DNA for the CDR3: TGCAGCGCCTACAGGGGGCATCTATACAATGAGCAGTTCTTC. It encodes CSAYRGHLYNEQFF.

J is TRBJ2-2 and V is TRBV12-3 or TRBV12-4, with D hard to call. The CDR3 has 14 residues. V was trimmed by 4 bases and J by 4 bases, leaving 10 bases between them. CDR3 amino acids: CASSSAASTGELFF. CDR3 sequence (DNA): TGTGCCAGCAGTTCAGCAGCGAGCACCGGGGAGCTGTTTTTT.

The chain joins TRBV2 to TRBJ2-5; D unresolved. Trimming took off 1 base at V and 2 bases at J, with 8 bases between the two ends. Germline V gene lookup returns CDR1 SNHLY and CDR2 FYNNEI. The CDR3 contains 14 residues. In nucleotides, the CDR3 is TGTGCCAGCAGTGAAGGGGCTATACAAGAGACCCAGTACTTC. This sequence encodes CASSEGAIQETQYF.

The gene calls are TRBV20-1 and TRBJ2-2, with 10 bases fitting TRBD2. The CDR3 is made up of 16 amino acids. The germline CDR1 and CDR2 sequences are DFQATT and SNEGSKA (reference sequence). J gave up 4 bases and V 1 base, and 6 bases lay outside the gene matches. CDR3 sequence reads: CSARASSGGSTGELFF. The CDR3 DNA reads as TGCAGTGCTAGAGCTTCTAGCGGGGGAAGCACCGGGGAGCTGTTTTTT.